This is a list of T cell receptor beta chains from one sample in a study of blood T cell repertoires in COVID-19. Method: immunoSEQ multiplex PCR; TCRdb's copy keeps in-frame clones and lacks some. Of about 100,000 clones listed, more than 75% were seen once; the top ten hold around 3%. Sequenced input: peripheral blood. The receptors were sampled from a man over 45 with active or convalescent COVID-19. The CDR3 runs from the conserved cysteine through the conserved F or W. The order of the fields is D gene, V gene, J gene, clone size, CDR3 DNA, CDR3 protein. A D gene is named only where the DNA matches it firmly. Expanded clones get a size class; other rows say once, few or many, or leave the size out.

D: TRBD1; V: TRBV28; J: TRBJ1-1; size: NA; DNA: TGTGCCAGCAGTAGACAGGGGGCGGGTGAAGCTTTCTTT; CDR3: CASSRQGAGEAFF
D: NA; V: TRBV11-2; J: TRBJ2-3; size: NA; DNA: TGTGCCAGCGGTGCAGGGGAAGCCGATACGCAGTATTTT; CDR3: CASGAGEADTQYF
D: TRBD1; V: TRBV28; J: TRBJ2-3; size: NA; DNA: TGTGCCAGCAGTTTAAAGGGCGGACAGGGCGGGACAGATACGCAGTATTTT; CDR3: CASSLKGGQGGTDTQYF
D: TRBD2; V: TRBV27; J: TRBJ2-5; size: NA; DNA: TGTGCCAGCAGTTTGCAGCGGGGGTCGGGACAAGAGACCCAGTACTTC; CDR3: CASSLQRGSGQETQYF
D: NA; V: TRBV29-1; J: TRBJ2-5; size: NA; DNA: TGCAGCGTTCTTGGGGGGCAAGAGACCCAGTACTTC; CDR3: CSVLGGQETQYF
D: TRBD1; V: TRBV18; J: TRBJ1-2; size: NA; DNA: TGTGCCAGCTCACCCGGACAGGGTGATAACTATGGCTACACCTTC; CDR3: CASSPGQGDNYGYTF
D: TRBD1; V: TRBV5-6; J: TRBJ2-3; size: NA; DNA: TGTGCCAGCAGCCGGACAGGGGAGAGCACAGATACGCAGTATTTT; CDR3: CASSRTGESTDTQYF
D: TRBD2; V: TRBV4-3; J: TRBJ2-3; size: NA; DNA: TGCGCCAGCAGCCAAGGTGATAGCGGGGGCACAGATACGCAGTATTTT; CDR3: CASSQGDSGGTDTQYF
D: NA; V: TRBV28; J: TRBJ1-1; size: NA; DNA: TGTGCCGTGATTGGACAGTCAATGAACACTGAAGCTTTCTTT; CDR3: CAVIGQSMNTEAFF
D: TRBD2; V: TRBV19; J: TRBJ2-5; size: NA; DNA: TGTGCCAGTAGTCTCGGACTAGCGGGGGGGATAGAGACCCAGTACTTC; CDR3: CASSLGLAGGIETQYF
D: TRBD1; V: TRBV18; J: TRBJ1-1; size: NA; DNA: TGTGCCAGCTCACCAGGGACAGGGGCCCGGGGTAGGGAAGCTTTCTTT; CDR3: CASSPGTGARGREAFF
D: TRBD1; V: TRBV7-9; J: TRBJ2-7; size: NA; DNA: TGTGCCAGCAGCTCCTCGGACAGGGGGGTTTACGAGCAGTACTTC; CDR3: CASSSSDRGVYEQYF
D: TRBD2; V: TRBV2; J: TRBJ2-2; size: NA; DNA: TGTGCCAGTTCTAGCGGGGGGGCCGCCACCGGGGAGCTGTTTTTT; CDR3: CASSSGGAATGELFF
D: NA; V: TRBV19; J: TRBJ2-1; size: NA; DNA: TGTGCCAGTAGTATACTTCGCGGGGAACATTACAATGAGCAGTTCTTC; CDR3: CASSILRGEHYNEQFF
D: TRBD1; V: TRBV3-1/TRBV3-2; J: TRBJ1-1; size: NA; DNA: TGTGCCAGCAGCCCTCCCTCAGGGGGCGGCGGGACTGAAGCTTTCTTT; CDR3: CASSPPSGGGGTEAFF
D: TRBD1; V: TRBV6-6; J: TRBJ1-1; size: NA; DNA: TGTGCCAGCAGGCCCCCGACAGGGATAAACACTGAAGCTTTCTTT; CDR3: CASRPPTGINTEAFF
D: NA; V: TRBV2; J: TRBJ2-5; size: once; DNA: TGTGCCAGCCGCGGCGCGGAGACCCAGTACTTC; CDR3: CASRGAETQYF
D: TRBD2; V: TRBV30; J: TRBJ2-5; size: NA; DNA: TGTGCCTGGAGTGTAATACTAGCGGAGACCCAGTACTTC; CDR3: CAWSVILAETQYF
D: TRBD1; V: TRBV7-8; J: TRBJ1-4; size: NA; DNA: TGTGCCAGCAGCGCCCAGGGGGTCCCAACTAATGAAAAACTGTTTTTT; CDR3: CASSAQGVPTNEKLFF
D: NA; V: TRBV28; J: TRBJ2-7; size: once; DNA: TGTGCCAGCAGTCCCACAGGAATCCCTACCTACTACGAGCAGTACTTC; CDR3: CASSPTGIPTYYEQYF
D: TRBD2; V: TRBV7-6; J: TRBJ2-1; size: NA; DNA: TGTGCCAGCAGCTTAGTTGGGACTACCGACTACAATGAGCAGTTCTTC; CDR3: CASSLVGTTDYNEQFF
D: TRBD1; V: TRBV29-1; J: TRBJ1-5; size: few; DNA: TGCAGCCCCCGGGACAGACGGAATCAGCCCCAGCATTTT; CDR3: CSPRDRRNQPQHF
D: NA; V: TRBV10-1; J: TRBJ1-2; size: NA; DNA: TGCGCCAGCAGTTCTCAGGGGACCTATGGCTACACCTTC; CDR3: CASSSQGTYGYTF
D: TRBD1; V: TRBV28; J: TRBJ2-2; size: NA; DNA: TGTGCCAGCAGTGTACAGGGGGCTGGCACCGGGGAGCTGTTTTTT; CDR3: CASSVQGAGTGELFF
D: NA; V: TRBV19; J: TRBJ2-5; size: few; DNA: TGTGCCAGTAGTAAAGTGGGCCGGGAGACCCAGTACTTC; CDR3: CASSKVGRETQYF
D: NA; V: TRBV10-3; J: TRBJ1-1; size: NA; DNA: TGTGCCATCAGGGGTTCAGGGTACACTGAAGCTTTCTTT; CDR3: CAIRGSGYTEAFF
D: NA; V: TRBV11-2; J: TRBJ1-3; size: once; DNA: TGTGCCAGCAGCTTAGATGGCGAGACAGGAATCTACTCTGGAAACACCATATATTTT; CDR3: CASSLDGETGIYSGNTIYF
D: NA; V: TRBV19; J: TRBJ2-7; size: once; DNA: TGTGCCAGTAGTACGAATAGCGTCGAGCAGTACTTC; CDR3: CASSTNSVEQYF
D: NA; V: TRBV15; J: TRBJ1-2; size: NA; DNA: TGTGCCACCAGCAGAGATCTGGTAGGGGCGCAGGGCTACACCTTC; CDR3: CATSRDLVGAQGYTF
D: TRBD2; V: TRBV27; J: TRBJ2-5; size: NA; DNA: TGTGCCAGCAGTTTAGTAGCGGGGGGTGAGACCCAGTACTTC; CDR3: CASSLVAGGETQYF
D: NA; V: TRBV28; J: TRBJ1-3; size: NA; DNA: TGTGCCAGCAGCTCCTTCGGGTCCAACTCTGGAAACACCATATATTTT; CDR3: CASSSFGSNSGNTIYF
D: TRBD2; V: TRBV18; J: TRBJ2-2; size: NA; DNA: TGTGCCAGCTCACCAATCCTAGCGGAGGCCGGGGAGCTGTTTTTT; CDR3: CASSPILAEAGELFF
D: TRBD2; V: TRBV27; J: TRBJ2-1; size: NA; DNA: TGTGCCAGCAGTTTATCGGCATTGACTAGCGGGGGGTGGAATGAGCAGTTCTTC; CDR3: CASSLSALTSGGWNEQFF
D: TRBD1; V: TRBV18; J: TRBJ1-5; size: NA; DNA: TGTGCCAGCTCACCGGACAGGGGGAGAGCTAGCAATCAGCCCCAGCATTTT; CDR3: CASSPDRGRASNQPQHF
D: NA; V: TRBV1; J: TRBJ2-3; size: NA; DNA: TGCACCAGCAGCCAAGAAGGGTTGACTAGCGGGGGGGCCACAGATACGCAGTATTTT; CDR3: CTSSQEGLTSGGATDTQYF
D: NA; V: TRBV3-1/TRBV3-2; J: TRBJ1-5; size: NA; DNA: TGTGCCAGCAGCCAAGATCGGAGATATAGCAATCAGCCCCAGCATTTT; CDR3: CASSQDRRYSNQPQHF
D: NA; V: TRBV3-1/TRBV3-2; J: TRBJ1-6; size: few; DNA: TGTGCCAGCAGCCCAACCCGGGGGATGAATTCACCCCTCCACTTT; CDR3: CASSPTRGMNSPLHF
D: NA; V: TRBV9; J: TRBJ1-1; size: NA; DNA: TGTGCCAGCAGCGTAGGAGACAGGCTGACAAAAAACACTGAAGCTTTCTTT; CDR3: CASSVGDRLTKNTEAFF
D: NA; V: TRBV12-3/TRBV12-4; J: TRBJ1-2; size: NA; DNA: TGTGCCAGCAGTCTCCAGCGTAACTATGGCTACACCTTC; CDR3: CASSLQRNYGYTF
D: TRBD2; V: TRBV28; J: TRBJ2-5; size: NA; DNA: TGTGCCACGTCGGGGGGGACGGAGACCCAGTACTTC; CDR3: CATSGGTETQYF
D: NA; V: TRBV30; J: TRBJ1-5; size: NA; DNA: TGTGCCTGGAGTAGACAGGCGGGTCAGCCCCAGCATTTT; CDR3: CAWSRQAGQPQHF